This TCR beta chain was sequenced during a study of shared clonotypes between healthy human individuals. Overall study findings and caveats: Clonotypes shared by all four sorted-subset donors had higher generation probabilities than non-shared clonotypes.

Germline assignment: CDR1 SGHTA and CDR2 FQGNSA. Trimming removed 1 base at V and 8 bases at J, with 9 bases between. CDR3 length: 13 amino acids. Notes on this clone: Its matching antigen is unknown.

Some clones are missing from TCRdb's copy, which holds only in-frame ones; the method was immunoSEQ multiplex PCR. The sample yields roughly 330,000 clones, under 80% seen once. This chain joins TRBV7-2 and TRBJ2-1, with D possibly matching TRBD2 (6 bases). Sequenced sample: memory CD4+ T cells sorted from blood. As to subset: CD45RA-negative fraction. The TCR comes from a man aged 30-40 years in good health. CDR3 in DNA: TGTGCCAGCAGCTTAGGACTAGGGGATGAGCAGTTCTTC. Protein sequence: CASSLGLGDEQFF.